A selection of T cell receptor beta chains follows, all from one sample in a study of CD8+ T cells in alopecia areata. TCRdb's copy holds only in-frame clones and misses some; the assay was immunoSEQ multiplex PCR. This repertoire shows 160,000 or so clones, about three fifths found once; its top ten account for 16%. This sample comprised CD4+ T cells sorted from blood, obtained at approximately week 56, from a patient treated with tofacitinib. The receptors were sampled from a human donor with alopecia areata. CDR3s include the opening cysteine and the closing phenylalanine or tryptophan. A D gene is named only where the DNA matches it firmly. The size of a clone is reported for some rows only, either as once, few or many, or as a class for expanded clones.

clone_size d_call j_call v_call cdr3_aa cdr3_nt
NA NA TRBJ1-6 TRBV30 CAWSVLGQRNSPLHF TGTGCCTGGAGTGTACTCGGACAGAGAAATTCACCCCTCCACTTT
few NA TRBJ1-3 TRBV13 CASSLEGRGNTIYF TGTGCCAGCAGCTTAGAGGGGAGAGGAAACACCATATATTTT
NA TRBD2 TRBJ2-5 TRBV29-1 CSVRNRAGRLAQYF TGCAGCGTACGAAACCGAGCGGGGCGATTGGCCCAGTACTTC
few TRBD1 TRBJ2-2 TRBV5-1 CASSPTGGDTGELFF TGCGCCAGCAGCCCGACAGGGGGCGATACCGGGGAGCTGTTTTTT
NA NA TRBJ1-6 TRBV4-1 CASSQDWSSPLHF TGCGCCAGCAGCCAAGATTGGAGTTCACCCCTCCACTTT
few TRBD1 TRBJ2-1 TRBV10-3 CAISERQGPYNEQFF TGTGCCATCAGTGAGAGACAGGGACCCTACAATGAGCAGTTCTTC
NA TRBD1 TRBJ1-5 TRBV6-6 CASSSDRGGESQHF TGTGCCAGCAGTTCGGACAGGGGAGGGGAATCCCAGCATTTT
few TRBD1 TRBJ2-7 TRBV2 CATRTGAWDEQYF TGTGCCACTCGGACAGGGGCGTGGGACGAGCAGTACTTC
NA TRBD1 TRBJ1-2 TRBV7-9 CASSSGVDRLTGYTF TGTGCCAGCAGCTCGGGAGTGGACAGGCTGACTGGCTACACCTTC
NA NA TRBJ2-7 TRBV6-5 CASSPPSSGSYEQYF TGTGCCAGCAGCCCTCCCTCGTCAGGGTCCTACGAGCAGTACTTC
NA TRBD1 TRBJ1-2 TRBV4-1 CASSQDIGQGGYGYTF TGCGCCAGCAGCCAAGATATCGGACAGGGGGGGTATGGCTACACCTTC
few NA TRBJ1-2 TRBV6-5 CASSLDPMRGYTF TGTGCCAGCAGTTTGGATCCAATGCGGGGCTACACCTTC
NA NA TRBJ2-3 TRBV7-2 CASSLVLGSSTDTQYF TGTGCCAGCAGCTTAGTTTTGGGGTCGAGCACAGATACGCAGTATTTT
NA NA TRBJ2-1 TRBV11-2 CASSPLGGPSYNEQFF TGTGCCAGCAGTCCCCTCGGGGGGCCCTCCTACAATGAGCAGTTCTTC
NA TRBD2 TRBJ2-1 TRBV29-1 CSSRTSVSYNEQFF TGCAGCTCCCGCACTAGCGTGTCCTACAATGAGCAGTTCTTC
NA NA TRBJ2-7 TRBV6-5 CASGRDFQYF TGTGCCAGCGGCCGGGATTTTCAGTACTTC
NA NA TRBJ1-1 TRBV29-1 CSVARSTEAFF TGCAGCGTTGCTCGATCCACTGAAGCTTTCTTT